This T cell receptor (beta chain) derives from a study of cytotoxic CD8 clonotypes in ibrutinib-treated CLL. Data came from immunoSEQ multiplex PCR; TCRdb stores just in-frame clones and leaves some out. The table lists 53,000 or so clones, 54% of them singletons, with about 24% in the top ten. Regarding the study as a whole: Public clonotypes occurred uncommonly; on treatment, they contracted or remained stable.

This clone has just a few counts. No antigen is known for it. The CDR3 consists of 14 residues. Germline V lookup: CDR1 GTSNPN, CDR2 SVGIG (reference sequence). The V gene end was trimmed by 3 bases and the J gene end by 6 bases; junction bases not matched to a gene: 6. The clonotype comes from a human donor with chronic lymphocytic leukemia. Sequenced here: PBMCs, sampled at disease progression, from a patient treated with ibrutinib. The genes are TRBV30 and TRBJ2-7, with 12 bases fitting TRBD1. CDR3 protein: CAWRQRDRGLEQYF. CDR3 nucleotides: TGTGCCTGGAGGCAACGGGACAGGGGGCTCGAGCAGTACTTC.